Detailed here is one TCR beta chain. The CDR3 sequence is 14 residues long. Germline V gives CDR1 SQVTM, CDR2 ANQGSEA. Trimming pared 7 bases from V and 1 base from J, leaving 13 bases between. The data belong to a study of CD8+ T cells in alopecia areata. cDNA reverse transcribed from extracted RNA served as the sequencing template. Assay: immunoSEQ multiplex PCR; the TCRdb copy retains only in-frame clones and omits some. The sample carries 150,000 or so clones, 45% to 60% recorded once. This rearrangement joins TRBV29-1 to TRBJ2-2, with D possibly being TRBD2 (6 bases). Sequenced sample: CD4+ T cells sorted from blood. This sequence originates from a human donor with alopecia areata. In DNA, the CDR3 is TGCAGCGCCCAGGGAGGACAGAACACCGGGGAGCTGTTTTTT. This translates into CSAQGGQNTGELFF.